A single T cell receptor beta chain is shown here with its context. The trim removed 1 base at V and 4 bases at J, leaving 6 bases unmatched. The germline V gene has CDR1 SGHTA and CDR2 FQGTGA. The CDR3 has 16 amino acids. Expressed TCRB transcripts were sequenced because the isolated RNA had all been reverse transcribed beforehand. The average read count of naive, central memory and regulatory T cell samples was approximately 3.5 million. Clones were read by immunoSEQ multiplex PCR, and TCRdb kept only the in-frame ones, dropping some. The repertoire holds just over 600,000 clones, with around a sixth as singletons. These data come from a study of beta chain features in type 1 diabetes. A CD45RO/CCR7/CD25/CD127/CD95/CD27 panel sorted naive, central memory, regulatory and stem cell-like memory CD4+ cells.

The gene calls are TRBV7-3 and TRBJ2-3; 9 bases are shared with TRBD2. Sequenced material: naive CD4+ T cells from blood. The receptor was derived from a man between 18 and 29 years old in good health. As DNA, the CDR3 is TGTGCCAGCAGCTTAATCAAGCTAGCGGGGCCAGATACGCAGTATTTT. It is translated as CASSLIKLAGPDTQYF.